Here is one TCR beta chain with its context. The antigen is undetermined. The entry originates in a study of T-cell memory formation after mild COVID-19. Study background: Among the donors, TCR clusters were largely specific to each donor.

The study's findings and limits: Some clones that responded were present in memory (sampled pre-infection), which suggests cross-reactive memory joined. CM and EM subsets held most contracting CD4+ clones; EMRA held CD8+ ones. Contracting clones from day 15 to 85 had balanced CD4/CD8; later expanders favoured CD4+.

TCRdb redid the calling of the 5' RACE reads with MiXCR, one entry per CDR3 protein. The data contain a few hundred thousand distinct CDR3 sequences, 15% to 20% of them singletons. Germline assignment: CDR1 MNHEY and CDR2 SVGEGT. CDR3 size: 12 residues. The V end was cut by 2 bases, the J end by 4 bases, with 4 bases between. The V gene is TRBV6-2 or TRBV6-3, the J gene TRBJ2-3, with D unresolved. This TCR was recovered from a man aged 18 to 35 who had mild COVID-19 (a few samples of this study predate the infection). Cell type and time point are not known. The sequenced sample was PBMCs or a T cell subset sorted from them (not recorded which). CDR3 residues: CASSYAADTQYF. CDR3 bases: TGTGCCAGCAGTTACGCAGCAGATACGCAGTATTTT.